These 22 T cell receptor beta chains came from one sample sequenced in a study of T cell repertoires in cytomegalovirus infection (dated by TCRdb to between 2018 and 2021). TCRdb shows the sequencer as Illumina HiSeq 1500. The public reads were reanalyzed by TCRdb: fastp trimming at Q25, MiXCR alignment, in-frame beta chains only. Entries are consolidated by CDR3 protein sequence, retaining the most common genes and DNA. For this sample the table gives roughly 300,000 distinct CDR3 sequences, of which more than 8% were detected only once. Approximately 4.7% of the sample comes from the top ten. Sequencing input: PBMCs. These receptor sequences come from a human donor in good health (CMV status not recorded). Some clones in this sample may be carry-over from other donors' samples.

The CDR3 region is CASSPWTGFNSYNEQFF. Written as DNA, the CDR3 is TGTGCCAGCAGCCCCTGGACAGGGTTTAACTCCTACAATGAGCAGTTCTTC. The chain uses TRBV7-2 and TRBJ2-1; 8 bases match TRBD1. Germline V gene data show CDR1 as SGHTA and CDR2 as FQGNSA. This CDR3 contains 17 residues. V lost 5 bases, J lost 0 bases, and 9 bases stayed unmatched.

This clonotype was detected ten times or more. CDR3 protein: CASSLGSGSNEQYF. The CDR3 nucleotides are TGTGCCAGCAGCTTAGGTAGCGGGAGTAACGAGCAGTACTTC. The chain links TRBV7-6 to TRBJ2-7; 9 bases fit TRBD2. V was clipped by 1 base and J by 5 bases; unmatched bases: 3. The CDR3 consists of 14 residues. Germline CDR1 reads SGHVS; CDR2 reads FNYEAQ.

Worth noting for this clonotype: Given a much more abundant clone one base away, this may be a read error. The CDR3 spells CASSPADTAQETQYF. The CDR3, as DNA: TGTGCCAGCAGCCCAGCGGACACAGCCCAAGAGACCCAGTACTTC. The chain recombines TRBV7-2 with TRBJ2-5, with D perhaps given as TRBD1 or TRBD2 (5 bases each). The CDR3 has 15 amino acids. The V and J ends lost 5 bases and 1 base respectively, with 14 bases between them. Germline values: CDR1 SGHTA, CDR2 FQGNSA.

This clonotype was seen more than once but under ten times. The rearrangement joins TRBV27 to TRBJ2-1, with D unresolved. Germline V lookup: CDR1 MNHEY, CDR2 SMNVEV (reference sequence). The V gene lost 3 bases and the J gene lost 11 bases, with 14 bases spanning the gap. CDR3 size: 13 residues. The CDR3 sequence is CASSFPGREKQFF. In nucleotides, the CDR3 is TGTGCCAGCAGTTTTCCAGGACGAGAGAAGCAGTTCTTC.

In this sample, this clonotype turned up a few times. The chain couples TRBV5-1 to TRBJ2-3; TRBD2 matches 9 bases. The CDR3 has 18 amino acids. The trim removed 0 bases at V and 2 bases at J, leaving 10 bases unmatched. Germline V gene lookup returns CDR1 SGHRS and CDR2 YFSETQ. CDR3 DNA: TGCGCCAGCAGCTTGGAACCCTTAGCGGGAGCAAACACAGATACGCAGTATTTT. Translating gives CASSLEPLAGANTDTQYF.

This clonotype was detected a few times. The chain joins TRBV19 to TRBJ2-3, with 7 bases that match TRBD1. The CDR3 totals 15 residues. The germline V gene has CDR1 LNHDA and CDR2 SQIVND (reference sequence). With 10 bases clipped from V and 2 bases from J, the junction kept 12 bases outside the gene matches. DNA for the CDR3: TGTGCCACAATGAGGCCACAGGGGAACACAGATACGCAGTATTTT. Residues: CATMRPQGNTDTQYF. Combining the CDR3 with reference TRBV19 and TRBJ2-3 gives the whole variable domain DGGITQSPKYLFRKEGQNVTLSCEQNLNHDAMYWYRQDPGQGLRLIYYSQIVNDFQKGDIAEGYSVSREKKESFPLTVTSAQKNPTAFYLCATMRPQGNTDTQYFGPGTRLTVL.

There are a few counts of this clonotype. The rearrangement joins TRBV25-1 to TRBJ1-4, with D possibly TRBD1 on 5 matching bases. The V end was cut by 11 bases, the J end by 7 bases, with 26 bases between. This CDR3 is 16 amino acids long. The V gene's germline CDR1 is MGHDK and CDR2 SYGVNS. In DNA form, the CDR3 reads TGTGCCGCACGGGCAGATGACTACCCGGGGGTTGAAAAACTGTTTTTT. It yields the protein CAARADDYPGVEKLFF.

The rearrangement joins TRBV7-9 to TRBJ2-1, with unresolved D. V was cut by 9 bases and J by 6 bases, with 12 bases left in between. The CDR3 has 12 residues. Germline lookup yields CDR1 SEHNR and CDR2 FQNEAQ (reference sequence). This chain's CDR3 is CASRTIRNEQFF. As DNA, the CDR3 is TGTGCCAGTAGGACGATCCGCAATGAGCAGTTCTTC.

This clonotype came up a few times. The chain links TRBV7-2 to TRBJ2-1, with TRBD2 as a possible D gene (7 bases). Trimming took off 5 bases at V and 4 bases at J, with 21 bases between the two ends. The length of the CDR3 is 17 residues. Germline V gene data show CDR1 as SGHTA and CDR2 as FQGNSA. The DNA for the CDR3 is TGTGCCAGCAGCCCCGGAAGGGGGGGGGGAGTTTACAATGAGCAGTTCTTC. Its protein product is CASSPGRGGGVYNEQFF.

This clonotype appeared a few times. The J gene is TRBJ1-3, the V gene TRBV7-2, with a possible D match to TRBD1 (5 bases). V was trimmed by 1 base and J by 2 bases, leaving 12 bases between them. The germline V gene encodes CDR1 SGHTA and CDR2 FQGNSA. The CDR3 is 16 residues long. The CDR3 region has the DNA TGTGCCAGCAGCTTAGAGTCGACAGTTACTGGAAACACCATATATTTT. Its translation is CASSLESTVTGNTIYF.

The V gene is TRBV6-5, the J gene TRBJ1-2, with 10 bases that match TRBD1. Per germline, CDR1 MNHEY and CDR2 SVGAGI. The CDR3 consists of 16 residues. Losses at the gene ends were 6 bases for V and 7 bases for J; bases not matched to a gene: 14. The CDR3 protein is CASRLSMGDRGRGYTF. The CDR3 DNA reads TGTGCCAGCAGACTATCGATGGGGGACAGGGGTCGTGGCTACACCTTC.

The chain employs TRBV28 and TRBJ1-1; D is uncertain. V lost 6 bases and J 10 bases, leaving 18 bases between the germline ends. This CDR3 region has 13 residues. In germline, CDR1 is MDHEN, CDR2 SYDVKM. The CDR3 DNA reads as TGTGCCAGCAGAGTAGTCCCTCTCGAAGGAGCTTTCTTT. Translated: CASRVVPLEGAFF.

The rearrangement links TRBV20-1 to TRBJ1-3, with 7 bases fitting TRBD1. This CDR3 is 15 amino acids long. Trimming cost V 2 bases and J 4 bases; bases outside gene matches: 8. The V gene's germline CDR1 is DFQATT and CDR2 SNEGSKA (reference sequence). The CDR3 nucleotides read TGCAGTGCTAGACAACCCCCGGGACAGGGAAACACCATATATTTT. Its protein product is CSARQPPGQGNTIYF.

This clonotype occurred many times. The chain has TRBV7-9 and TRBJ2-3; D is possibly TRBD2 (7 bases). V was pared by 5 bases and J by 1 base, with 19 bases between. Germline loops: CDR1 SEHNR, CDR2 FQNEAQ (reference sequence). The CDR3 consists of 17 residues. The CDR3 is CASSPGGGPRGTDTQYF. CDR3 nucleotides: TGTGCCAGCAGCCCGGGCGGGGGCCCGCGGGGCACAGATACGCAGTATTTT.

V usage is TRBV7-2 and J usage is TRBJ1-1, with TRBD1 matching 9 bases. J gave up 0 bases and V 3 bases, and 2 bases lay outside the gene matches. Germline CDR1 is SGHTA and CDR2 is FQGNSA. The CDR3 loop spans 15 amino acids. The CDR3: CASSFGQGLNTEAFF. The CDR3 DNA follows: TGTGCCAGCAGCTTTGGACAGGGGTTGAACACTGAAGCTTTCTTT.

The CDR3 region is CATRGGGSYNEQFF. In nucleotides, the CDR3 is TGTGCCACCAGGGGGGGGGGCTCCTACAATGAGCAGTTCTTC. The chain recombines TRBV24-1 with TRBJ2-1, with 7 bases fitting TRBD2. This CDR3 spans 14 amino acids. Germline CDR1 and CDR2: KGHDR and SFDVKD. With V trimmed by 7 bases and J by 0 bases, 2 bases remained unmatched.

The chain employs TRBV30 and TRBJ1-2; D may be TRBD1 (5 bases). Germline V gene sequence: CDR1 GTSNPN, CDR2 SVGIG (reference sequence). V was cut by 7 bases and J by 2 bases, with 14 bases left in between. This CDR3 region has 13 residues. The CDR3 region has the DNA TGTGCCTCCCGACAGAAATCCAACTATGGCTACACCTTC. This translates into CASRQKSNYGYTF.

CDR3 nucleotides: TGTGCCAGCATGCCTCGGGACAGGGGAGAAAAACTGTTTTTT. Translation: CASMPRDRGEKLFF. This chain connects TRBV12-3 or TRBV12-4 to TRBJ1-4, with 10 nucleotides matching TRBD1. V shed 7 bases and J 8 bases; nucleotides not matched to a gene: 7. The CDR3 totals 14 residues.

In the case of this clonotype: Relative to the germline gene, one junction end is altered; a read error may explain this. The chain employs TRBV6-5 and TRBJ1-4, with 7 bases identical to TRBD1. Looked up from germline, CDR1 is MNHEY and CDR2 is SVGAGI. The CDR3 sequence is 15 residues long. CDR3 coding DNA: TGTGCCAGCAGCCGAGGGGGCGGAGGTAATGAAAAACTGCTTTTT. It translates to CASSRGGGGNEKLLF.

The J gene is TRBJ1-1, the V gene TRBV6-2 or TRBV6-3, with a tentative D call TRBD1 (6 bases). The V gene's germline CDR1 is MNHEY and CDR2 SVGEGT. This CDR3 is 13 amino acids long. V lost 6 bases, J lost 6 bases, and 14 bases lay in between. CDR3 DNA sequence: TGTGCCAGCAGCCTTACAGGGCCGCCTGAAGCTTTCTTT. Translation gives CASSLTGPPEAFF.

This clonotype was observed many times. The chain combines TRBV7-2 with TRBJ2-4; the match to TRBD1 covers 8 bases. Germline values: CDR1 SGHTA, CDR2 FQGNSA. After removal of 5 bases from V and 0 bases from J, the junction contained 6 bases not matched to a gene. The CDR3 runs 16 residues. Here the CDR3 reads CASSTDRGLAKNIQYF. CDR3 bases: TGTGCCAGCAGCACCGACAGGGGACTAGCCAAAAACATTCAGTACTTC.

This clonotype was seen only a few times. V usage is TRBV15 and J usage is TRBJ2-3, with D hard to call. Germline assignment: CDR1 LNHNV and CDR2 YYDKDF (reference sequence). The V gene lost 1 base and the J gene lost 5 bases, with 13 bases spanning the gap. The CDR3 loop spans 15 amino acids. The CDR3 region is CATSRGLGKGDTQYF. The DNA of the CDR3 is TGTGCCACCAGCAGAGGTCTGGGGAAGGGAGATACGCAGTATTTT.